This T cell receptor beta chain stems from a study of control samples from healthy donors and cancer patients. Profiled with immunoSEQ multiplex PCR; TCRdb holds only in-frame clones, not every one. This sample carries about 79,000 clones, 80% to 95% of them seen once, and the ten largest clones take 0.95% to 1.5%. This clone was counted only a few times. The CDR3 totals 15 residues. V was trimmed by 3 bases and J by 3 bases, leaving 13 bases between them. CDR1 is SGHNT, CDR2 YYREEE, per germline (reference sequence). The J gene is TRBJ1-5, the V gene TRBV5-4, with D tentatively TRBD1 (5 bases). Source material: PBMCs. This TCR derives from a woman aged 35 to 49 with lung cancer. In DNA form, the CDR3 reads TGTGCCAGCAGCTATGATGGGGGTTTCAATCAGCCCCAGCATTTT. This encodes CASSYDGGFNQPQHF.